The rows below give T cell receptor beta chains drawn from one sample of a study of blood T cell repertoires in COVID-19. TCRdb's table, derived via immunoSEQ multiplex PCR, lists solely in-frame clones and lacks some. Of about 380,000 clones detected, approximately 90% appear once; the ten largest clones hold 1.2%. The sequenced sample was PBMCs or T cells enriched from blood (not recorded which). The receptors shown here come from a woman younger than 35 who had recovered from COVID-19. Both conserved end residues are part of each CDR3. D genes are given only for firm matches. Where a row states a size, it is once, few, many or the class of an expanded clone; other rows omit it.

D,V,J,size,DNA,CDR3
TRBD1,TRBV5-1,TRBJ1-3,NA,TGCGCCAGCAGCACCGGGACAGGGTCAGGAAACACCATATATTTT,CASSTGTGSGNTIYF
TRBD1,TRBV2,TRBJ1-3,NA,TGTGCCAGCAGTGTTGGCGAAGGGGGCTCAATCTCTGGAAACACCATATATTTT,CASSVGEGGSISGNTIYF
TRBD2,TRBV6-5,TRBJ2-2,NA,TGTGCCAGCAGTCACGGGACTAGGGAAACCGGGGAGCTGTTTTTT,CASSHGTRETGELFF
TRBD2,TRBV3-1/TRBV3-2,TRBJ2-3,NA,TGTGCCAGCAGCCCCCGCGGGGGGAGCACAGATACGCAGTATTTT,CASSPRGGSTDTQYF
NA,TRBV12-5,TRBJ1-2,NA,TGTGCTAGTGGTTTGGTCCCAGTGACAGCCTACTATGGCTACACCTTC,CASGLVPVTAYYGYTF
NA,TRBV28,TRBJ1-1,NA,TGTGCCAGCAGTTTAAACGGGGTGGGAAACACTGAAGCTTTCTTT,CASSLNGVGNTEAFF
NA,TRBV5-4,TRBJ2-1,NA,TGTGCCAGCAGCCAACTCGGTTCCGAGCAGTTCTTC,CASSQLGSEQFF
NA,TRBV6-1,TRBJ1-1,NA,TGTGCCAGCAGTGAGGACACCCTGGGGACTGAAGCTTTCTTT,CASSEDTLGTEAFF
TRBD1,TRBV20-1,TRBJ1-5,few,TGCAGTGCTAGTACGGACAGGGGGGACAATCAGCCCCAGCATTTT,CSASTDRGDNQPQHF
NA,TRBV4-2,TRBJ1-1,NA,TGTGCCAGCAGCCAAGACTTTGGGCGGGGAAACACTGAAGCTTTCTTT,CASSQDFGRGNTEAFF
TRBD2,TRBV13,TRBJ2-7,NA,TGTGCCAGCAGCCCCCAGGTTAGCGGGGGGGATAGCTCCTACGAGCAGTACTTC,CASSPQVSGGDSSYEQYF
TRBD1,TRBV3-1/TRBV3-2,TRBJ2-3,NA,TGTGCCAGCAGCAAGACAGGGGATACGCAGTATTTT,CASSKTGDTQYF
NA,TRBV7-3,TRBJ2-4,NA,TGTGCCAGCAGCTTAACAGAGAACATTCAGTACTTC,CASSLTENIQYF
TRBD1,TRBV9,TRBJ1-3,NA,TGTGCCAGCAGCGCTTCTCCGGGACAGGGGGCTTCGCTCGGAAACACCATATATTTT,CASSASPGQGASLGNTIYF
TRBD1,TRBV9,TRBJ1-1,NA,TGTGCCAGCAGCGTGGACCCGACAGGGGCACACACTGAAGCTTTCTTT,CASSVDPTGAHTEAFF
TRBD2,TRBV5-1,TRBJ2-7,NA,TGCGCCAGCAGCTTGGTGGGGACTAGCTCCGAGCAGTACTTC,CASSLVGTSSEQYF
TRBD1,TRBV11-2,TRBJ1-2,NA,TGTGCCAGCAGCCGAGGGGGCATCGGGAACTATGGCTACACCTTC,CASSRGGIGNYGYTF
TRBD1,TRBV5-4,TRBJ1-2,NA,TGTGCCAGCAGCTCACCGATCGGGACAGGGCGTCTCTATGGCTACACCTTC,CASSSPIGTGRLYGYTF
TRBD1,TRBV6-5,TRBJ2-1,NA,TGTGCCAGCAGGCCCCCGGGACAGGGGATTAATGAGCAGTTCTTC,CASRPPGQGINEQFF
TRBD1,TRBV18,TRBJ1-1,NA,TGCGCCAGCTCACCACCCTGGACAGGGTTCAACACTGAAGCTTTCTTT,CASSPPWTGFNTEAFF
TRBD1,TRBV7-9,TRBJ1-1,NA,TGTGCCAGCAGGTGGACAGGGAACACTGAAGCTTTCTTT,CASRWTGNTEAFF
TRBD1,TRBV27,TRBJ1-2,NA,TGTGCCAGCAGATTTAAGGGACAGGGGACCTTCAACTATGGCTACACCTTC,CASRFKGQGTFNYGYTF
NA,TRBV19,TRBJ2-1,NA,TGTGCCAGTAGTATAGATGACTATCTCACCTACAATGAGCAGTTCTTC,CASSIDDYLTYNEQFF
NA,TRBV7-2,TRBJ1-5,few,TGTGCCAGCAGCCGGGGGAGCAATCAGCCCCAGCATTTT,CASSRGSNQPQHF
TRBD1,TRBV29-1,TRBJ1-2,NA,TGCAGCGTTCGGACAGGGGGCTATGGCTACACCTTC,CSVRTGGYGYTF
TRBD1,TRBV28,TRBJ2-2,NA,TGTGCCAGCTATGAGGGACAGGAGCACACCGGGGAGCTGTTTTTT,CASYEGQEHTGELFF